The 26 T cell receptor beta chains in this list originate from one sample, sequenced in a study of T cells in localized non-small cell lung cancer. Some clones are missing from TCRdb's copy, which holds only in-frame ones; the method was immunoSEQ multiplex PCR. The table includes 31,000 or so clones, 80% to 90% detected once. The sample consisted of peripheral blood, taken before any cancer treatment. The receptor set was obtained from a woman between 35 and 75 years old with stage I lung adenocarcinoma.

This chain links TRBV7-3 with TRBJ2-1, with D possibly being TRBD1 (7 bases). This CDR3 has 17 amino acids. The germline gives CDR1 SGHTA, CDR2 FQGTGA. Trimming removed 4 bases from V and 3 bases from J, with 19 bases in between. The CDR3 nucleotides read TGTGCCAGCAGCTCAGGGTTAGGAGGGGGCATCTACAATGAGCAGTTCTTC. Protein sequence: CASSSGLGGGIYNEQFF.

The rearrangement uses TRBV19 and TRBJ2-1; unclear D gene. Trimming left V 4 bases short and J 9 bases short, with 13 bases between. The germline V gene has CDR1 LNHDA and CDR2 SQIVND (reference sequence). The CDR3 contains 13 residues. CDR3 in DNA: TGTGCCAGTAGTACGAGATTGAATGGTGAGCAGTTCTTC. Residues: CASSTRLNGEQFF. The full variable domain, with the rest looked up from reference TRBV19 and TRBJ2-1, is DGGITQSPKYLFRKEGQNVTLSCEQNLNHDAMYWYRQDPGQGLRLIYYSQIVNDFQKGDIAEGYSVSREKKESFPLTVTSAQKNPTAFYLCASSTRLNGEQFFGPGTRLTVL.

The rearrangement uses TRBV2 and TRBJ1-1; D ambiguous. CDR3 length: 13 amino acids. Germline assignment: CDR1 SNHLY and CDR2 FYNNEI. The V and J ends lost 4 bases and 7 bases respectively, with 13 bases between them. The CDR3 DNA is TGTGCCAGCAGTGTCCGGGGAACAAGTGAAGCTTTCTTT. This encodes CASSVRGTSEAFF.

This clone was picked up one time. The chain is built from TRBV25-1 and TRBJ1-5, with TRBD1 identical over 9 bases. This CDR3 has 14 residues. The germline V gene encodes CDR1 MGHDK and CDR2 SYGVNS. V lost 3 bases and J lost 5; bases outside the gene matches: 2. The CDR3 region has the DNA TGTGCCAGCAGTGAGGGGACAGGGTATCAGCCCCAGCATTTT. Translating gives CASSEGTGYQPQHF. Filled out from reference TRBV25-1 and TRBJ1-5, the complete variable domain reads EADIYQTPRYLVIGTGKKITLECSQTMGHDKMYWYQQDPGMELHLIHYSYGVNSTEKGDLSSESTVSRIRTEHFPLTLESARPSHTSQYLCASSEGTGYQPQHFGDGTRLSIL.

This chain links TRBV10-3 with TRBJ1-2, with 7 positions matching TRBD1. This CDR3 has 13 residues. Germline V CDR1 and CDR2: ENHRY, SYGVKD. V was pared by 5 bases and J by 3 bases, with 3 bases of the junction left unmatched. This chain's CDR3 is CAISPGTDYGYTF. The CDR3, as DNA: TGTGCCATCAGTCCCGGGACAGACTATGGCTACACCTTC.

The V call is TRBV19, the J call TRBJ2-7, with D hard to call. Trimming shortened V by 10 bases and J by 3 bases, and 16 bases separated the two germline ends. Germline CDR1 is LNHDA and CDR2 is SQIVND (reference sequence). The CDR3 loop spans 13 amino acids. The CDR3 spells CATAPFLLYEQYF. The CDR3 region has the DNA TGTGCCACTGCCCCTTTCCTCCTCTACGAGCAGTACTTC. Based on the CDR3 plus reference TRBV19 and TRBJ2-7, the full variable domain is DGGITQSPKYLFRKEGQNVTLSCEQNLNHDAMYWYRQDPGQGLRLIYYSQIVNDFQKGDIAEGYSVSREKKESFPLTVTSAQKNPTAFYLCATAPFLLYEQYFGPGTRLTVT.

The chain couples TRBV6-1 to TRBJ2-3; 7 bases align to TRBD1. Germline V gene sequence: CDR1 MNHNS, CDR2 SASEGT. This CDR3 has 14 residues. Trimming at V came to 6 bases and at J to 6 bases, leaving 9 bases not matched to a gene. The CDR3 region has the DNA TGTGCCAGCAGGTACGACAGGGACAAGGATACGCAGTATTTT. This codes for CASRYDRDKDTQYF.

This sequence joins TRBV12-2 and TRBJ2-1; TRBD1 reflects the table's D call only, with no check against the DNA. TRBV12-2 is reported as a pseudogene. The CDR3 length is 17 residues. CDR3 DNA: TGTGCAAGTCGCCCACCCCCACAGGCGAGCTCCTACAATGAGCAGTTCTTC. The encoded protein is CASRPPPQASSYNEQFF.

J is TRBJ2-7 and V is TRBV7-9; D tentatively fits TRBD1 or TRBD2 (6 bases each). Trimming pared 1 base from V and 6 bases from J, leaving 16 bases between. Germline values: CDR1 SEHNR, CDR2 FQNEAQ (reference sequence). The CDR3 has 15 residues. The CDR3 region is CASSLVEGRGREQYF. The DNA of the CDR3 is TGTGCCAGCAGCTTAGTCGAGGGCCGGGGGCGCGAGCAGTACTTC.

DNA of the CDR3: TGTGCCACCACACCCATCTATAGCAATCAGCCCCAGCATTTT. It encodes CATTPIYSNQPQHF. J is TRBJ1-5 and V is TRBV6-5; D is ambiguous. The V and J ends lost 10 bases and 0 bases respectively, with 13 bases between them. Germline V gene lookup returns CDR1 MNHEY and CDR2 SVGAGI. The CDR3 consists of 14 residues.

The chain combines TRBV18 with TRBJ2-3, with 8 bases lining up with TRBD2. CDR3 length equals 14 residues. Germline V gene sequence: CDR1 KGHSH, CDR2 LQKENI. The J segment lost 5 bases and the V segment lost 4 bases, leaving 5 bases of the junction unmatched. Written as DNA, the CDR3 is TGTGCCAGCTCACACGGACTAGCACAAGATACGCAGTATTTT. This translates into CASSHGLAQDTQYF. Filled out from reference TRBV18 and TRBJ2-3, the complete variable domain reads NAGVMQNPRHLVRRRGQEARLRCSPMKGHSHVYWYRQLPEEGLKFMVYLQKENIIDESGMPKERFSAEFPKEGPSILRIQQVVRGDSAAYFCASSHGLAQDTQYFGPGTRLTVL.

This sequence joins TRBV7-6 and TRBJ1-2; 12 bases agree with TRBD1. There are 19 residues in the CDR3. The V gene end was trimmed by 5 bases and the J gene end by 7 bases; junction bases not matched to a gene: 20. Germline V gene lookup returns CDR1 SGHVS and CDR2 FNYEAQ. The DNA for the CDR3 is TGTGCCAGCAGCCCAACGCAGACTCTCTACCGGGACAGGGGGCCTGGCTACACCTTC. Translating it yields CASSPTQTLYRDRGPGYTF. The whole variable domain, remainder taken from reference TRBV7-6 and TRBJ1-2, is GAGVSQSPRYKVTKRGQDVALRCDPISGHVSLYWYRQALGQGPEFLTYFNYEAQQDKSGLPNDRFSAERPEGSISTLTIQRTEQRDSAMYRCASSPTQTLYRDRGPGYTFGSGTRLTVV.

The rearrangement joins TRBV28 to TRBJ2-1; the D gene is possibly TRBD1 (7 bases). Germline loops: CDR1 MDHEN, CDR2 SYDVKM. CDR3 length equals 15 residues. The V end lost 7 bases, the J end lost 4 bases, and 17 bases lay between the germline ends. This chain's CDR3 is CASILEGAGYNEQFF. The CDR3 bases are TGTGCCAGCATTCTCGAGGGGGCGGGGTACAATGAGCAGTTCTTC.

The chain links TRBV4-1 to TRBJ1-2; a weak D match, TRBD1 (5 bases). The V gene's germline CDR1 is MGHRA and CDR2 YSYEKL. CDR3 length: 15 residues. The V end lost 1 base, the J end lost 4 bases, and 13 bases lay between the germline ends. In DNA, the CDR3 is TGCGCCAGCAGCCAAGGCAGGGATGGGTCCTATGGCTACACCTTC. Protein sequence: CASSQGRDGSYGYTF.

CDR3 sequence (DNA): TGTGCCAGCAGAGGGGACCGCCGAGACAGCTACACCTTC. Amino acid sequence: CASRGDRRDSYTF. V gene TRBV6-5 combines with J gene TRBJ1-2, with D perhaps TRBD1 (5 bases). Germline CDR1 MNHEY, CDR2 SVGAGI. Trimming cost V 6 bases and J 9 bases, with 17 bases left between them. The CDR3 is made up of 13 amino acids.

This clone was counted a single time. The chain has TRBV4-3 and TRBJ1-3, with TRBD1 identical over 8 bases. CDR3 length: 15 residues. Per the germline V gene, CDR1 is LGHNA and CDR2 is YSLEER. The trim removed 4 bases at V and 0 bases at J, leaving 2 bases unmatched. CDR3 nucleotides: TGCGCCAGCAGCCGCACAGGGGGCTCTGGAAACACCATATATTTT. Translating gives CASSRTGGSGNTIYF.

The chain has TRBV28 and TRBJ1-2; 7 nucleotides match TRBD1. The ends lost 1 base at V and 7 bases at J; junction bases unmatched: 3. The CDR3 spans 13 residues. CDR1 MDHEN and CDR2 SYDVKM come from the germline V gene. CDR3 region: CASSLSGGSGYTF. CDR3 nucleotide sequence: TGTGCCAGCAGTTTATCAGGGGGAAGTGGCTACACCTTC.

This chain joins TRBV19 and TRBJ1-1; 9 bases match TRBD1. CDR1 LNHDA and CDR2 SQIVND come from the germline V gene (reference sequence). Germline trimming cut 7 bases from V and 0 bases from J; bases unmatched to any gene: 6. The CDR3 contains 15 residues. The CDR3 DNA sequence: TGTGCCAGTAAACAGGGGGCCAACCTGAACACTGAAGCTTTCTTT. Translating it yields CASKQGANLNTEAFF.

This clone has a single count. The chain recombines TRBV7-2 with TRBJ1-2; TRBD1 might be the D (6 bases). Germline V gene sequence: CDR1 SGHTA, CDR2 FQGNSA. The CDR3 contains 14 residues. The V end was cut by 1 base, the J end by 4 bases, with 10 bases between. As DNA, the CDR3 is TGTGCCAGCAGCTTAGGACAGGCCCTCTATGGCTACACCTTC. Protein product: CASSLGQALYGYTF.

V and J are TRBV5-8 and TRBJ2-6; D not certain. Germline CDR1 SGHTS, CDR2 YDEGEE. The CDR3 extends over 16 amino acids. The V gene lost 2 bases and the J gene lost 0 bases, with 9 bases spanning the gap. The CDR3 loop is CASSFGSYSGANVLTF. The CDR3 DNA reads as TGTGCCAGCAGCTTCGGCAGCTACTCTGGGGCCAACGTCCTGACTTTC.

The chain is built from TRBV15 and TRBJ2-7; 7 bases align to TRBD1. Germline V lookup: CDR1 LNHNV, CDR2 YYDKDF (reference sequence). This CDR3 has 14 residues. V gave up 3 bases and J gave up 1 base; unmatched junction bases: 3. The CDR3 DNA follows: TGTGCCACCAGCAGCAACAGGGGTTCCTACGAGCAGTACTTC. Protein sequence: CATSSNRGSYEQYF.

The rearrangement joins TRBV4-1 to TRBJ2-1; the D is unclear. Germline V gene sequence: CDR1 MGHRA, CDR2 YSYEKL. This CDR3 contains 12 residues. V gave up 4 bases and J gave up 9 bases, with 10 bases separating them. The DNA of the CDR3 is TGCGCCAGCAGCCCCAGTAGGAGTGAGCAGTTCTTC. Translating gives CASSPSRSEQFF.

The V gene is TRBV19, the J gene TRBJ2-1; 12 nucleotides align to TRBD2. J gave up 8 bases and V 3 bases, and 5 bases lay outside the gene matches. Germline V gives CDR1 LNHDA, CDR2 SQIVND (reference sequence). The CDR3 has 15 amino acids. The CDR3 protein is CASSMTSGGGDEQFF. The CDR3 DNA reads TGTGCCAGTAGTATGACTAGCGGGGGAGGCGATGAGCAGTTCTTC.

The chain carries TRBV18 and TRBJ2-1; D tentatively fits TRBD1 or TRBD2 (5 bases each). The CDR3 runs 14 residues. The ends were cut back, 0 bases at V and 5 bases at J, with 8 bases in the middle. In germline, CDR1 is KGHSH, CDR2 LQKENI. The CDR3 loop is CASSPPGTDNEQFF. The CDR3 DNA reads as TGTGCCAGCTCACCACCGGGGACGGACAATGAGCAGTTCTTC.

The chain carries TRBV4-2 and TRBJ1-1; 8 bases are shared with TRBD1. Germline lookup yields CDR1 LGHNA and CDR2 YNFKEQ. CDR3 length: 17 residues. After removal of 2 bases from V and 0 bases from J, the junction contained 8 bases not matched to a gene. CDR3 in DNA: TGTGCCAGCAGCCAATTTGGACAGGGTGACATGAACACTGAAGCTTTCTTT. This sequence encodes CASSQFGQGDMNTEAFF.

The chain uses TRBV4-2 and TRBJ1-1, with no clear D. Germline values: CDR1 LGHNA, CDR2 YNFKEQ. The CDR3 spans 12 residues. Trimming left V 4 bases short and J 5 bases short, with 8 bases between. The chain's CDR3 is CASSPFGTEAFF. The CDR3 bases are TGTGCCAGCAGCCCTTTTGGGACTGAAGCTTTCTTT.